Below, 2 T cell receptor beta chains from the same sample are listed, as sequenced in a study of blood T cell repertoires in COVID-19. TCRdb's copy holds only in-frame clones and misses some; the assay was immunoSEQ multiplex PCR. The data show about 160,000 clones, around four fifths seen once. The material sequenced was peripheral blood. These receptors originate from a woman of 80 years or more with active or convalescent COVID-19.

The chain employs TRBV7-2 and TRBJ2-5, with 7 bases aligning to TRBD2. CDR3 length equals 13 residues. The V gene's germline CDR1 is SGHTA and CDR2 FQGNSA. J lost 7 bases, V lost 8 bases, and 10 bases had no gene match. The CDR3 is CASLSLGGLTQYF. The CDR3 DNA sequence: TGTGCCAGCCTCAGCTTGGGGGGGTTGACCCAGTACTTC.

The chain joins TRBV5-6 to TRBJ2-5, with 8 bases fitting TRBD2. Germline V CDR1 and CDR2: SGHDT, YYEEEE. The length of the CDR3 is 17 residues. V gave up 5 bases and J gave up 0 bases; unmatched junction bases: 12. In DNA, the CDR3 is TGTGCCAGCAGACCAACACAGCGGGGGCTGTACCAAGAGACCCAGTACTTC. This codes for CASRPTQRGLYQETQYF.